Each of the 11 T cell receptor beta chains below was sequenced from the same sample in a study of CD8 T cells in Susac syndrome. A quantity of roughly 0.5 to 1 ug RNA underwent reverse transcription using random hexamers. TCRdb recomputed calls from the immunoSEQ multiplex PCR reads with MiXCR, one row per CDR3 protein. Among some 300,000 distinct CDR3 sequences listed, approximately 91% were seen once. The sequencing input was CD8+ T cells from PBMCs. The receptors were gathered from a human donor with multiple sclerosis.

This clonotype was seen a handful of times. The chain couples TRBV5-4 to TRBJ1-3, with D possibly being TRBD1 (6 bases). This CDR3 region has 17 residues. The germline V gene encodes CDR1 SGHNT and CDR2 YYREEE (reference sequence). Trimming removed 4 bases from V and 0 bases from J, with 17 bases in between. The CDR3 sequence: CASSPLVGTLSGNTIYF. The CDR3 nucleotides read TGTGCCAGCAGCCCCTTGGTCGGGACACTCTCTGGAAACACCATATATTTT. Filled out from reference TRBV5-4 and TRBJ1-3, the complete variable domain reads ETGVTQSPTHLIKTRGQQVTLRCSSQSGHNTVSWYQQALGQGPQFIFQYYREEENGRGNFPPRFSGLQFPNYSSELNVNALELDDSALYLCASSPLVGTLSGNTIYFGEGSWLTVV.

This sequence joins TRBV5-6 and TRBJ2-1; 14 bases agree with TRBD2. Germline lookup yields CDR1 SGHDT and CDR2 YYEEEE. The CDR3 extends over 16 amino acids. The V and J ends lost 4 bases and 9 bases, in that order; junction bases with no gene match: 9. CDR3 in amino acids: CASSPGLAGAIIEQFF. CDR3 bases: TGTGCCAGCAGCCCGGGACTAGCGGGAGCTATTATTGAGCAGTTCTTC.

The CDR3 protein is CATDLTGGSYEQYF. The CDR3 nucleotides are TGTGCCACCGACCTGACAGGGGGCTCCTACGAGCAGTACTTC. This chain links TRBV6-1 with TRBJ2-7; the match to TRBD1 covers 9 bases. The J segment lost 0 bases and the V segment lost 10 bases, leaving 7 bases of the junction unmatched. CDR1 and CDR2 (germline): MNHNS, SASEGT. The CDR3 totals 14 residues.

The V gene is TRBV27, the J gene TRBJ2-7; 10 nucleotides line up with TRBD1. J gave up 7 bases and V 3 bases, and 6 bases lay outside the gene matches. Germline loops: CDR1 MNHEY, CDR2 SMNVEV (reference sequence). CDR3 length: 14 residues. The CDR3: CASSFGTGVAEQYF. DNA of the CDR3: TGTGCCAGCAGTTTCGGGACAGGGGTCGCTGAGCAGTACTTC.

The sample holds a few counts of this clonotype. This chain uses TRBV7-6 with TRBJ2-1, with 7 bases aligning to TRBD2. The germline gives CDR1 SGHVS, CDR2 FNYEAQ. V lost 3 bases to trimming and J lost 2 bases; unmatched junction nucleotides: 7. This CDR3 is built from 16 residues. The DNA of the CDR3 is TGTGCCAGCAGCTTGTCTAGCGGCAAAACCTACAATGAGCAGTTCTTC. This codes for CASSLSSGKTYNEQFF. The whole variable domain, remainder taken from reference TRBV7-6 and TRBJ2-1, is GAGVSQSPRYKVTKRGQDVALRCDPISGHVSLYWYRQALGQGPEFLTYFNYEAQQDKSGLPNDRFSAERPEGSISTLTIQRTEQRDSAMYRCASSLSSGKTYNEQFFGPGTRLTVL.

The chain has TRBV28 and TRBJ2-4; D possibly corresponds to TRBD1 (6 bases). CDR1 is MDHEN, CDR2 SYDVKM, per germline. V lost 2 bases to trimming and J lost 0 bases, with 23 bases between them. The CDR3 sequence is 20 residues long. CDR3 nucleotide sequence: TGTGCCAGCAGTTTAGCCCTGCAGGGGTCGTTCCAAAAAGCCAAAAACATTCAGTACTTC. Translation: CASSLALQGSFQKAKNIQYF.

CDR3 nucleotide sequence: TGTGCCAGCAGCTTGGGAGGGGCGGCCGGTGAGCAGTTCTTC. It specifies CASSLGGAAGEQFF. The rearrangement uses TRBV5-6 and TRBJ2-1; D is perhaps TRBD1 or TRBD2 (5 bases each). The germline V gene encodes CDR1 SGHDT and CDR2 YYEEEE. This CDR3 has 14 residues. Trimming took off 0 bases at V and 9 bases at J, with 13 bases between the two ends.

DNA for the CDR3: TGTGCCAGCAGCCCCGGGTCCCTAGCGGGACGAGACAATGAGCAGTTCTTC. This codes for CASSPGSLAGRDNEQFF. This chain links TRBV7-2 with TRBJ2-1; 9 bases match TRBD2. CDR3 size: 17 residues. Losses at the gene ends were 5 bases for V and 5 bases for J; bases not matched to a gene: 13. Germline CDR1 and CDR2: SGHTA and FQGNSA.

V is TRBV9 and J is TRBJ2-3; D perhaps matches TRBD2 (6 bases). Germline V gene sequence: CDR1 SGDLS, CDR2 YYNGEE. V lost 0 bases and J 1 base, leaving 12 bases between the germline ends. The CDR3 sequence is 16 residues long. The CDR3 coding sequence is TGTGCCAGCAGCGTAGATTGGGGGGTGGGCACAGATACGCAGTATTTT. It encodes CASSVDWGVGTDTQYF.

This chain connects TRBV19 to TRBJ2-5; 7 nucleotides line up with TRBD2. With V trimmed by 3 bases and J by 4 bases, 11 bases remained unmatched. Germline V lookup: CDR1 LNHDA, CDR2 SQIVND (reference sequence). This CDR3 is 16 amino acids long. CDR3 residues: CASSIMFGGGGETQYF. The DNA for the CDR3 is TGTGCCAGTAGTATTATGTTCGGCGGGGGTGGAGAGACCCAGTACTTC.

V is TRBV5-6 and J is TRBJ2-2; D unresolved. Germline CDR1 and CDR2: SGHDT and YYEEEE. The CDR3 is 14 residues long. V lost 2 bases to trimming and J lost 2 bases, with 7 bases between them. For the CDR3, the DNA is TGTGCCAGCAGCTTTATGGGAAACACCGGGGAGCTGTTTTTT. Encoded protein: CASSFMGNTGELFF.